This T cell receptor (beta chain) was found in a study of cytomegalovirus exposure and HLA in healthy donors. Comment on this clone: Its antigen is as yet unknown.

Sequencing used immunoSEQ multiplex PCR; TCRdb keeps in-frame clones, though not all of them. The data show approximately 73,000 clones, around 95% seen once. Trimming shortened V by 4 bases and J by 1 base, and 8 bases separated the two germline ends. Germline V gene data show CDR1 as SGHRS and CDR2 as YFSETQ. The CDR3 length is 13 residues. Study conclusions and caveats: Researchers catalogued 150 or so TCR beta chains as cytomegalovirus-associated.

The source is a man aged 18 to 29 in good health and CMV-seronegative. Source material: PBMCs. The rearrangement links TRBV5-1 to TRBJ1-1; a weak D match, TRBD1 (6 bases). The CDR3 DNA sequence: TGCGCCAGCAGCCGGACAGAGAACACTGAAGCTTTCTTT. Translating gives CASSRTENTEAFF.